This T cell receptor beta chain was retrieved from a study of T cells in Graves' hyperthyroidism and ophthalmopathy. V shed 8 bases and J shed 1 base, with 18 bases lying between them. The length of the CDR3 is 16 residues. Germline V gene lookup returns CDR1 MDHEN and CDR2 SYDVKM. Template material for amplifying TCR beta CDR3 regions consisted of RNA transcripts. RT-PCR in the first round (using the HTBI primer set) targeted the TCR CDR3. TCRdb redid the calling of the multiplex PCR reads with MiXCR, one entry per CDR3 protein. The data hold around 450,000 distinct CDR3 sequences, with around 16% observed a single time. This clonotype was detected ten times or more.

The sequence derives from a woman younger than 30 with Graves' hyperthyroidism. The gene calls are TRBV28 and TRBJ1-3; possibly TRBD1 for D (5 bases). The source material was blood. The CDR3 DNA sequence: TGTGCCAGCCGCGGAATCAGGGAGATATCTGGAAACACCATATATTTT. This codes for CASRGIREISGNTIYF.